The clone carrying this T cell receptor (beta chain) was seen repeatedly, ten times or more. Its antigen is unidentified. The entry originates in a study of T cell repertoires in cytomegalovirus infection. MiXCR, run by TCRdb on the reads, gives a single entry per CDR3 protein. The sample lists a few hundred thousand distinct CDR3 sequences, around 27% occurring once. Findings of the study overall: The ex vivo response was dominated by HLA-C-restricted CMV-specific TCR beta clonotypes. CMV carriers having the relevant HLA were flagged by cumulative public TCR beta family frequency.

V gave up 6 bases and J gave up 4 bases, with 17 bases separating them. The CDR3 loop spans 15 amino acids. In germline, CDR1 is KGHSH, CDR2 LQKENI. The sample comprised PBMCs. V and J are TRBV18 and TRBJ2-3, with D unclear. This sequence was found in a human donor in good health (CMV status not recorded). Some clones in this sample may be carry-over from other donors' samples. CDR3 loop: CASSRAEARPDTQYF. The CDR3 DNA is TGTGCCAGCTCCCGGGCCGAGGCCCGGCCAGATACGCAGTATTTT.